The 6 T cell receptor beta chains below come from one sample, sequenced in a study of OX40 agonist ivuxolimab in advanced cancers. This table comes from immunoSEQ multiplex PCR, and its TCRdb copy is limited to in-frame clones, with some not included. The table has about 46,000 clones, around 89% seen once. The specimen was CD4+ or CD8+ T cells sorted from blood, collected in a trial of the OX40 agonist ivuxolimab. These receptor sequences come from an adult with an advanced solid tumor such as melanoma, head and neck, liver or kidney cancer.

The J gene is TRBJ2-5, the V gene TRBV5-1, with 10 bases identical to TRBD2. Germline CDR1 is SGHRS and CDR2 is YFSETQ. J lost 2 bases, V lost 4 bases, and 2 bases had no gene match. The CDR3 length is 14 residues. This CDR3 reads CASSPGLAQETQYF. CDR3 in DNA: TGCGCCAGCAGCCCGGGACTAGCGCAAGAGACCCAGTACTTC.

This rearrangement joins TRBV7-9 to TRBJ2-1; D remains unclear. This CDR3 has 10 amino acids. V gave up 1 base and J gave up 13 bases, with 5 bases separating them. The germline gives CDR1 SEHNR, CDR2 FQNEAQ (reference sequence). This CDR3 reads CASSLDGQFF. The CDR3 DNA reads TGTGCCAGCAGCTTAGATGGACAGTTCTTC. Supplemented by reference TRBV7-9 and TRBJ2-1, the full variable domain reads DTGVSQNPRHKITKRGQNVTFRCDPISEHNRLYWYRQTLGQGPEFLTYFQNEAQLEKSRLLSDRFSAERPKGSFSTLEIQRTEQGDSAMYLCASSLDGQFFGPGTRLTVL.

The V gene is TRBV4-2, the J gene TRBJ2-1; TRBD1 matches at 7 bases. This CDR3 comprises 16 residues. V shed 0 bases and J 7 bases; nucleotides not matched to a gene: 9. Germline-derived CDR1 and CDR2 are LGHNA and YNFKEQ. The CDR3 spells CASSQEGRDRKNEQFF. The CDR3 region has the DNA TGTGCCAGCAGCCAAGAGGGACGGGACAGAAAAAATGAGCAGTTCTTC.

Here the CDR3 DNA reads TGTGCCAGCAGCCGGCGGACAGGGGGGGACACTGAAGCTTTCTTT. As protein: CASSRRTGGDTEAFF. The V call is TRBV14, the J call TRBJ1-1; TRBD1 agrees at 10 bases. Germline assignment: CDR1 SGHDN and CDR2 FVKESK. J gave up 3 bases and V 4 bases, and 5 bases lay outside the gene matches. The CDR3 contains 15 residues.

The chain uses TRBV2 and TRBJ1-2; D not resolved. CDR1 and CDR2 from the germline V gene are SNHLY and FYNNEI. Deletions cut 5 bases from V and 9 bases from J, with 7 bases between. The CDR3 totals 10 residues. CDR3 sequence: CASSQLRYTF. DNA for the CDR3: TGTGCCAGCAGTCAATTACGCTACACCTTC.

The sample holds one count of this clone. The chain combines TRBV19 with TRBJ1-1; D unclear. CDR3 length: 13 amino acids. Germline loops: CDR1 LNHDA, CDR2 SQIVND (reference sequence). V was cut by 5 bases and J by 1 base, with 8 bases left in between. The CDR3 protein is CASSLNSNTEAFF. For the CDR3, the DNA is TGTGCCAGTAGTCTAAATTCGAACACTGAAGCTTTCTTT.